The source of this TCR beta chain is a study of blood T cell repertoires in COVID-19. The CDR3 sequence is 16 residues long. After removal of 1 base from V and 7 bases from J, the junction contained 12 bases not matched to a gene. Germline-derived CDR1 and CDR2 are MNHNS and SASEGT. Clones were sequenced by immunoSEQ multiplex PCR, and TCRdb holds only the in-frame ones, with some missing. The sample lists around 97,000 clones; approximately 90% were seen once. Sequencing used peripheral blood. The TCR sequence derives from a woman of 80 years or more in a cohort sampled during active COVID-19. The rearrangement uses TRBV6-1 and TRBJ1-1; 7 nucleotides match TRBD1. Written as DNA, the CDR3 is TGTGCCAGCAGTGAAGATCACAGGGGTGGCTTCGGTGAAGCTTTCTTT. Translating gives CASSEDHRGGFGEAFF.